The present T cell receptor (beta chain) was sequenced within a study of T cell repertoires in cytomegalovirus infection. Of note for this clonotype: Its antigen is not known.

With V trimmed by 4 bases and J by 0 bases, 11 bases remained unmatched. The CDR3 is 18 amino acids. Study outcomes and limitations: HLA-C-restricted CMV-specific TCR beta clonotypes prevailed in the ex vivo response.

TCRdb re-called the reads through MiXCR, storing one row per CDR3 protein. Seen here are 350,000 to 550,000 distinct CDR3 sequences, about 33% observed once, and the top ten hold roughly 13%. The rearrangement links TRBV12-3 or TRBV12-4 to TRBJ2-1, with 8 bases identical to TRBD2. The sequenced sample consisted of PBMCs. This receptor was obtained from a human donor in good health (CMV status not recorded). Some clones in this sample may be carry-over from other donors' samples. The CDR3 spells CASSSGAGVLSSYNEQFF. CDR3 DNA sequence: TGTGCCAGCAGTTCGGGAGCGGGGGTCCTTAGCTCCTACAATGAGCAGTTCTTC.